This T cell receptor (beta chain) was retrieved from a study of PD-L1 blockade in urothelial cancer. As for the study in general: Researchers looked at the blood 3 weeks (second dose) and 6 weeks after treatment began.

Measured with immunoSEQ multiplex PCR; TCRdb has only the in-frame clones, and not every one. The table lists around 110,000 clones, approximately 90% of them singletons. Time point described: peripheral blood 6 weeks after treatment start. The count of this clone is one. V gave up 1 base and J gave up 4 bases, with 14 bases separating them. This CDR3 has 15 residues. In germline, CDR1 is SGHRS, CDR2 YFSETQ. The sequences come from PBMCs, collected around atezolizumab (anti-PD-L1) treatment. The sequence was collected from a man aged 55 to 70 with urothelial cancer. This chain uses TRBV5-1 with TRBJ2-5; possibly TRBD2 for D (6 bases). CDR3 residues: CASSLQGSGGETQYF. CDR3 bases: TGCGCCAGCAGCTTGCAAGGCTCCGGGGGAGAGACCCAGTACTTC.